The TCR beta chain described here comes from a study of spatial heterogeneity in lung cancer. On the study more broadly: Samples were donated by 72 untreated early-stage non-small cell lung cancer patients. The count of detected beta-chain sequences consistently exceeded that of alpha-chain sequences.

TCRdb independently ran MiXCR on the 5' RACE reads; one entry per CDR3 protein. The sample contains roughly 3,000 distinct CDR3 sequences, around 20% of which appear only once. Study-level findings and limits: Resection blood, more than follow-up blood, showed ubiquitous expanded tumor TCRs.

A word on this clonotype: Antigen: not known.

V lost 6 bases and J lost 4, with 18 bases in between. The CDR3 loop spans 15 amino acids. Specified time point: blood at routine non-recurrence follow-up after resection. Sequencing covered unsorted whole RNA taken from tumor, nontumor lung or frozen PBMC. The clonotype originates from a male donor with early-stage non-small cell lung cancer. The sample consisted of PBMCs, taken at follow-up. The V call is TRBV12-3 or TRBV12-4, the J call TRBJ2-5; D might be TRBD2 (5 bases). The CDR3 spells CASSPGGGRSETQYF. CDR3 DNA: TGTGCCAGCAGCCCAGGAGGCGGAAGGTCAGAGACCCAGTACTTC.